A single sample gave rise to the 7 T cell receptor beta chains below, sequenced in a study of blood T cell repertoires in COVID-19. Repertoires were generated with immunoSEQ multiplex PCR, while TCRdb's copy carries only in-frame clones and drops some. The sample includes over 70,000 clones, around 87% of them seen just once. Sequenced: peripheral blood. These receptors came from a human donor in a cohort sampled during active COVID-19.

The genes are TRBV2 and TRBJ2-2; 11 bases are shared with TRBD2. V gave up 6 bases and J gave up 4 bases; unmatched junction bases: 4. Germline CDR1 reads SNHLY; CDR2 reads FYNNEI. This CDR3 is 15 amino acids long. The chain's CDR3 is CASRSGTSGTGELFF. In DNA, the CDR3 is TGTGCCAGCAGATCAGGGACTAGCGGCACCGGGGAGCTGTTTTTT. The full variable domain, with the rest looked up from reference TRBV2 and TRBJ2-2, is EPEVTQTPSHQVTQMGQEVILRCVPISNHLYFYWYRQILGQKVEFLVSFYNNEISEKSEIFDDQFSVERPDGSNFTLKIRSTKLEDSAMYFCASRSGTSGTGELFFGEGSRLTVL.

In this sample, this clone turned up once. The V gene is TRBV30, the J gene TRBJ2-7; 9 bases map to TRBD1. The CDR3 loop spans 16 amino acids. V trimming: 7 bases; J trimming: 4 bases; junction bases outside the gene matches: 17. The germline V gene has CDR1 GTSNPN and CDR2 SVGIG (reference sequence). CDR3 residues: CAYQPLRDRAGYEQYF. As DNA, the CDR3 is TGTGCCTACCAACCCCTGCGGGACAGGGCAGGTTACGAGCAGTACTTC.

The chain couples TRBV10-2 to TRBJ2-7; tentatively, D is TRBD1 (5 bases). V shed 6 bases and J shed 6 bases, with 12 bases lying between them. Germline values: CDR1 WSHSY, CDR2 SAAADI. The CDR3 is made up of 12 amino acids. CDR3 protein: CASSDDSTEQYF. The CDR3 bases are TGCGCCAGCAGCGACGACAGTACCGAGCAGTACTTC.

The chain carries TRBV5-1 and TRBJ1-6; the match to TRBD1 covers 7 bases. CDR1 is SGHRS and CDR2 is YFSETQ in the germline V gene. V lost 2 bases, J lost 6 bases, and 8 bases stayed unmatched. The CDR3 contains 16 residues. The CDR3 is CASSLNLGQFNSPLHF. The CDR3 DNA reads TGCGCCAGCAGCTTAAATCTGGGACAGTTTAATTCACCCCTCCACTTT. The variable domain in full, with the rest retrieved from reference TRBV5-1 and TRBJ1-6, is KAGVTQTPRYLIKTRGQQVTLSCSPISGHRSVSWYQQTPGQGLQFLFEYFSETQRNKGNFPGRFSGRQFSNSRSEMNVSTLELGDSALYLCASSLNLGQFNSPLHFGNGTRLTVT.

This clone was seen a single time. The chain uses TRBV5-1 and TRBJ2-5; 7 bases map to TRBD2. This CDR3 is 14 amino acids long. V gave up 4 bases and J gave up 5 bases; unmatched junction bases: 8. Germline V CDR1 and CDR2: SGHRS, YFSETQ. The CDR3, as DNA: TGCGCCAGCAGCACTGGGAGGGACCGGGAGACCCAGTACTTC. Translation gives CASSTGRDRETQYF.

This clone was recorded only once. The rearrangement joins TRBV9 to TRBJ2-2; a weak D match, TRBD2 (5 bases). CDR3 size: 15 residues. Germline CDR1 SGDLS, CDR2 YYNGEE. Trimming cost V 4 bases and J 8 bases, with 18 bases left between them. CDR3: CASSPPNGMRGELFF. CDR3 DNA: TGTGCCAGCAGCCCCCCGAACGGGATGAGGGGGGAGCTGTTTTTT.

This chain uses TRBV30 with TRBJ1-1; 8 positions agree with TRBD1. The germline V gene has CDR1 GTSNPN and CDR2 SVGIG (reference sequence). Trimming cost V 3 bases and J 6 bases; bases outside gene matches: 9. This CDR3 region has 14 residues. CDR3 sequence (DNA): TGTGCCTGGAGGACCCCAGGGGGCGCGGCTGAAGCTTTCTTT. It encodes CAWRTPGGAAEAFF.